Below are 29 T cell receptor beta chains sequenced from a single sample in a study of cytomegalovirus exposure and HLA in healthy donors. The PCR had 60 Vbeta and 13 Jbeta primers. TCRdb's table, derived via immunoSEQ multiplex PCR, lists solely in-frame clones and lacks some. Of 100,000 or so clones in the sample, approximately 72% were seen once. Material for sequencing was PBMCs. These receptors all stem from a man aged 25-40 years in good health and CMV-seronegative.

This clone was detected only a few times. The rearrangement joins TRBV5-4 to TRBJ2-7, with no clear D. The germline CDR1 and CDR2 sequences are SGHNT and YYREEE (reference sequence). With 2 bases removed from V and 0 bases from J, the gap between germline ends came to 12 bases. This CDR3 is 15 amino acids long. CDR3 amino acids: CASSFMIRSSYEQYF. The CDR3 bases are TGTGCCAGCAGCTTCATGATCCGGAGCTCCTACGAGCAGTACTTC.

The chain has TRBV29-1 and TRBJ2-3, with D possibly matching TRBD1 (6 bases). In germline, CDR1 is SQVTM, CDR2 ANQGSEA. The CDR3 loop spans 13 amino acids. The V end lost 8 bases, the J end lost 4 bases, and 16 bases lay between the germline ends. CDR3 loop: CSRKEKGADTQYF. The CDR3 DNA is TGCAGCAGAAAGGAAAAGGGGGCAGATACGCAGTATTTT.

The rearrangement uses TRBV6-4 and TRBJ2-7; 8 nucleotides align to TRBD2. The CDR3 has 15 amino acids. CDR1 is MRHNA and CDR2 is SNTAGT in the germline V gene. Trimming at V came to 0 bases and at J to 6 bases, leaving 7 bases not matched to a gene. In DNA, the CDR3 is TGTGCCAGCAGTGACTCAAGGACTAGCCGTTGCGAGCAGTACTTC. Protein: CASSDSRTSRCEQYF.

The V gene is TRBV7-2, the J gene TRBJ2-5, with D possibly TRBD2 on 6 matching bases. CDR1 SGHTA and CDR2 FQGNSA come from the germline V gene. The CDR3 consists of 11 residues. The V gene lost 8 bases and the J gene lost 4 bases, with 8 bases spanning the gap. CDR3 protein: CASRGSETQYF. For the CDR3, the DNA is TGTGCCAGCCGGGGGTCAGAGACCCAGTACTTC.

This clone came up a few times. The J gene is TRBJ2-3, the V gene TRBV2; 9 bases map to TRBD2. Germline CDR1 SNHLY, CDR2 FYNNEI. The CDR3 extends over 15 amino acids. V lost 4 bases, J lost 5 bases, and 7 bases stayed unmatched. CDR3 bases: TGTGCCAGCAGTGTGAGCGGGAGGTTTATAGATACGCAGTATTTT. It codes for CASSVSGRFIDTQYF.

The chain uses TRBV5-6 and TRBJ1-5; D gene unclear. The germline gives CDR1 SGHDT, CDR2 YYEEEE. The V and J ends lost 6 bases and 3 bases respectively, with 16 bases between them. This CDR3 has 15 residues. The CDR3 sequence: CASNQRVQINQPQHF. In nucleotides, the CDR3 is TGTGCCAGCAACCAACGGGTCCAGATCAATCAGCCCCAGCATTTT.

V gene TRBV12-5 combines with J gene TRBJ1-1; tentatively, D is TRBD1 (5 bases). The CDR3 is 14 amino acids. Trimming removed 5 bases from V and 2 bases from J, with 12 bases in between. Per germline, CDR1 LGHNT and CDR2 FRNRAP. The CDR3, as DNA: TGTGCTAGTGGTACCCCGACAGTCAACACTGAAGCTTTCTTT. It specifies CASGTPTVNTEAFF.

This chain connects TRBV6-5 to TRBJ1-1; no reliable D call. Germline assignment: CDR1 MNHEY and CDR2 SVGAGI. Trimming shortened V by 4 bases and J by 1 base, and 16 bases separated the two germline ends. The length of the CDR3 is 16 residues. The CDR3 coding sequence is TGTGCCAGCAGTTCCCCCCGAGGGCGCGGGAACACTGAAGCTTTCTTT. This translates into CASSSPRGRGNTEAFF.

This clone was seen a handful of times. V is TRBV7-6 and J is TRBJ2-6; 7 bases agree with TRBD1. The CDR3 is 17 residues long. Losses at the gene ends were 1 base for V and 4 bases for J; bases not matched to a gene: 7. Germline V gene lookup returns CDR1 SGHVS and CDR2 FNYEAQ. CDR3: CASSLESGGTGANVLTF. CDR3 in DNA: TGTGCCAGCAGCTTAGAGTCAGGGGGAACCGGGGCCAACGTCCTGACTTTC.

This chain joins TRBV2 and TRBJ2-1; 10 bases map to TRBD1. CDR3 length equals 13 residues. The trim removed 4 bases at V and 9 bases at J, leaving 3 bases unmatched. The V gene's germline CDR1 is SNHLY and CDR2 FYNNEI. CDR3 in DNA: TGTGCCAGCAGTGCAGACAGGGGGCGTGAGCAGTTCTTC. Translated: CASSADRGREQFF. The full variable domain, completed using reference TRBV2 and TRBJ2-1, is EPEVTQTPSHQVTQMGQEVILRCVPISNHLYFYWYRQILGQKVEFLVSFYNNEISEKSEIFDDQFSVERPDGSNFTLKIRSTKLEDSAMYFCASSADRGREQFFGPGTRLTVL.

The chain links TRBV29-1 to TRBJ1-2; unclear D gene. Germline CDR1 and CDR2: SQVTM and ANQGSEA. The V gene lost 5 bases and the J gene lost 0 bases, with 22 bases spanning the gap. This CDR3 has 17 residues. CDR3 DNA: TGCAGCGTTTTAAAAACACCTCAGCCGGAGGCTAACTATGGCTACACCTTC. This encodes CSVLKTPQPEANYGYTF.

This clone was counted only a few times. The CDR3 here is CASSLARNSGAFF. In nucleotides, the CDR3 is TGTGCCAGCAGCTTGGCTCGGAACAGCGGAGCTTTCTTT. The chain has TRBV5-4 and TRBJ1-1; D remains ambiguous. Trimming took 0 bases from V and 10 from J, leaving 13 bases between them. Germline CDR1 reads SGHNT; CDR2 reads YYREEE (reference sequence). The CDR3 sequence is 13 residues long.

Written as DNA, the CDR3 is TGTGCCAGCAGCTTACGGGGGTGGGGAAACACCATATATTTT. Translating gives CASSLRGWGNTIYF. The chain joins TRBV7-2 to TRBJ1-3; tentatively, D is TRBD1 (5 bases). There are 14 residues in the CDR3. From germline, CDR1 is SGHTA and CDR2 FQGNSA. V was clipped by 2 bases and J by 4 bases, with 9 bases between them. The variable domain in full, with the rest retrieved from reference TRBV7-2 and TRBJ1-3, is GAGVSQSPSNKVTEKGKDVELRCDPISGHTALYWYRQSLGQGLEFLIYFQGNSAPDKSGLPSDRFSAERTGGSVSTLTIQRTQQEDSAVYLCASSLRGWGNTIYFGEGSWLTVV.

On this clone: Compared with germline, one end of the junction differs, possibly owing to a read error. This chain joins TRBV7-7 and TRBJ1-4; D unclear. CDR1 and CDR2 (germline): SSHAT, FNYEAQ (reference sequence). The CDR3 consists of 15 residues. CDR3 in DNA: TGTGCTAGCAGCTTAGACCCGGGTCCTAATGAAAAACTGTTTTTT. It codes for CASSLDPGPNEKLFF.

The V call is TRBV7-2, the J call TRBJ2-7, with D maybe TRBD2 (6 bases). Germline V gives CDR1 SGHTA, CDR2 FQGNSA. V was trimmed by 1 base and J by 2 bases, leaving 9 bases between them. This CDR3 is 14 amino acids long. CDR3: CASSLGRTTYEQYF. CDR3 coding DNA: TGTGCCAGCAGCTTAGGCAGGACTACCTACGAGCAGTACTTC.

This rearrangement joins TRBV18 to TRBJ2-3, with TRBD2 matching 10 bases. The germline gives CDR1 KGHSH, CDR2 LQKENI. The CDR3 sequence is 15 residues long. With 3 bases clipped from V and 6 bases from J, the junction kept 6 bases outside the gene matches. The CDR3 coding sequence is TGTGCCAGCTCACCTCGAGCGGGAGGGACCGATACGCAGTATTTT. Translation: CASSPRAGGTDTQYF. The full variable domain, with the rest looked up from reference TRBV18 and TRBJ2-3, is NAGVMQNPRHLVRRRGQEARLRCSPMKGHSHVYWYRQLPEEGLKFMVYLQKENIIDESGMPKERFSAEFPKEGPSILRIQQVVRGDSAAYFCASSPRAGGTDTQYFGPGTRLTVL.

The chain has TRBV7-9 and TRBJ2-7, with D hard to call. The V gene's germline CDR1 is SEHNR and CDR2 FQNEAQ (reference sequence). The CDR3 totals 14 residues. Trimming removed 1 base at V and 2 bases at J, with 9 bases between. CDR3 in amino acids: CASSLVGGTYEQYF. In DNA, the CDR3 is TGTGCCAGCAGCTTAGTCGGCGGAACCTACGAGCAGTACTTC. Combining the CDR3 with reference TRBV7-9 and TRBJ2-7 gives the whole variable domain DTGVSQNPRHKITKRGQNVTFRCDPISEHNRLYWYRQTLGQGPEFLTYFQNEAQLEKSRLLSDRFSAERPKGSFSTLEIQRTEQGDSAMYLCASSLVGGTYEQYFGPGTRLTVT.

The chain has TRBV30 and TRBJ1-6, with 11 bases matching TRBD1. The ends lost 6 bases at V and 8 bases at J; junction bases unmatched: 6. CDR1 is GTSNPN, CDR2 SVGIG, per germline (reference sequence). The CDR3 totals 14 residues. The chain's CDR3 is CACRDRGRHSPLHF. The CDR3 DNA follows: TGTGCCTGTAGGGACAGGGGGAGGCATTCACCCCTCCACTTT.

The chain is built from TRBV28 and TRBJ2-5; the match to TRBD2 covers 8 bases. Unmatched junction bases numbered 15, after V lost 4 bases and J lost 5 bases. Germline loops: CDR1 MDHEN, CDR2 SYDVKM. This CDR3 is 17 amino acids long. CDR3 in amino acids: CASSSTHSAGASETQYF. The DNA for the CDR3 is TGTGCCAGCAGTTCAACCCATTCAGCGGGAGCCTCTGAGACCCAGTACTTC. Looking up the rest from reference TRBV28 and TRBJ2-5 gives the full variable domain: DVKVTQSSRYLVKRTGEKVFLECVQDMDHENMFWYRQDPGLGLRLIYFSYDVKMKEKGDIPEGYSVSREKKERFSLILESASTNQTSMYLCASSSTHSAGASETQYFGPGTRLLVL.

The V and J genes are TRBV27 and TRBJ2-3; 10 bases are a match to TRBD2. Unmatched junction bases numbered 15, after V lost 7 bases and J lost 5 bases. CDR3 size: 17 residues. Per germline, CDR1 MNHEY and CDR2 SMNVEV (reference sequence). The CDR3 region has the DNA TGTGCCAGCACCAACGAGAGAGCGGGGGGGCGGCGAGATACGCAGTATTTT. It codes for CASTNERAGGRRDTQYF.

This clone appeared a few times. The V and J genes are TRBV7-9 and TRBJ2-7; 7 bases are a match to TRBD1. The germline V gene encodes CDR1 SEHNR and CDR2 FQNEAQ (reference sequence). CDR3 length: 19 residues. Germline trimming cut 1 base from V and 1 base from J; bases unmatched to any gene: 16. CDR3 nucleotide sequence: TGTGCCAGCAGCTTAGACAGGACAGGTGTCGGGACATATTCCTACGAGCAGTACTTC. Translating it yields CASSLDRTGVGTYSYEQYF.

The CDR3 sequence is CASSVASGVVYEQYF. For the CDR3, the DNA is TGTGCCAGCAGCGTGGCAAGCGGGGTAGTCTACGAGCAGTACTTC. This chain connects TRBV9 to TRBJ2-5; 7 nucleotides align to TRBD2. With the DNA end fitting TRBJ2-7 better, the J assignment may be wrong. The CDR3 is 15 amino acids. Germline V gives CDR1 SGDLS, CDR2 YYNGEE.

This sequence joins TRBV30 and TRBJ1-2; D gene ambiguous. Germline lookup yields CDR1 GTSNPN and CDR2 SVGIG (reference sequence). The CDR3 totals 10 residues. V was clipped by 3 bases and J by 8 bases, with 7 bases between them. The chain's CDR3 is CAWRVSGYTF. In DNA form, the CDR3 reads TGTGCCTGGAGAGTTAGCGGCTACACCTTC. Full variable domain (missing parts from reference TRBV30 and TRBJ1-2): SQTIHQWPATLVQPVGSPLSLECTVEGTSNPNLYWYRQAAGRGLQLLFYSVGIGQISSEVPQNLSASRPQDRQFILSSKKLLLSDSGFYLCAWRVSGYTFGSGTRLTVV.

The rearrangement uses TRBV5-4 and TRBJ1-1; 8 positions match TRBD1. The ends lost 4 bases at V and 1 base at J; junction bases unmatched: 3. The germline V gene encodes CDR1 SGHNT and CDR2 YYREEE (reference sequence). The CDR3 totals 14 residues. The CDR3 region is CASSGRGQNTEAFF. CDR3 in DNA: TGTGCCAGCAGCGGCAGGGGGCAGAACACTGAAGCTTTCTTT.

In this sample, this clone turned up once. The chain uses TRBV6-5 and TRBJ1-1; a weak D match, TRBD1 (5 bases). Trimming shortened V by 4 bases and J by 9 bases, and 24 bases separated the two germline ends. The CDR3 is 16 residues long. Germline CDR1 is MNHEY and CDR2 is SVGAGI. The chain's CDR3 is CASSSGQWGSRAKAFF. The CDR3 DNA sequence: TGTGCCAGCAGTTCGGGCCAGTGGGGCTCCCGCGCAAAAGCTTTCTTT.

J is TRBJ2-1 and V is TRBV7-2; 9 bases match TRBD1. Germline V lookup: CDR1 SGHTA, CDR2 FQGNSA. The trim removed 5 bases at V and 6 bases at J, leaving 11 bases unmatched. This CDR3 comprises 16 residues. The CDR3 sequence: CASSPPPGQGRNEQFF. CDR3 nucleotide sequence: TGTGCCAGCAGCCCCCCCCCGGGACAGGGTCGCAATGAGCAGTTCTTC.

The V call is TRBV6-4, the J call TRBJ1-2; possibly TRBD1 for D (6 bases). The CDR3 is 14 amino acids. Germline assignment: CDR1 MRHNA and CDR2 SNTAGT. The V gene lost 6 bases and the J gene lost 13 bases, with 24 bases spanning the gap. CDR3 DNA: TGTGCCAGCAGCGCTGACAGGAGTTCGGGGTTCCGCACCTTC. Amino acids: CASSADRSSGFRTF.

The chain uses TRBV7-9 and TRBJ1-1; D might be TRBD1 (6 bases). Trimming removed 5 bases at V and 8 bases at J, with 21 bases between. This CDR3 has 15 amino acids. The germline gives CDR1 SEHNR, CDR2 FQNEAQ (reference sequence). The CDR3 reads CASSPNTGKGSEAFF. CDR3 nucleotides: TGTGCCAGCAGCCCTAATACAGGGAAGGGTTCGGAAGCTTTCTTT.

The chain uses TRBV6-6 and TRBJ2-3; 10 nucleotides line up with TRBD2. Germline V CDR1 and CDR2: MNHNY, SVGAGI (reference sequence). This CDR3 has 14 amino acids. Trimming removed 11 bases from V and 4 bases from J; junction bases left unmatched: 9. As DNA, the CDR3 is TGTGCCGTCAACCCTAGCGGGGGTTCAGATACGCAGTATTTT. Translated, it gives CAVNPSGGSDTQYF.